Shown below are 19 T cell receptor beta chains from a single sample sequenced in a study of T-cell reconstitution after alpha-beta-depleted transplantation in children. Researchers prepared the TCRbeta library using unique molecular identifiers, the study reports. TCRdb redid the calling of the PCR reads with MiXCR, one entry per CDR3 protein. The sample lists about 110,000 distinct CDR3 sequences, about a tenth occurring once. The material sequenced was PBMCs from the stem cell graft donor, taken from the stem cell graft. The receptors were gathered from a human donor who donated a stem cell graft to a child with acute lymphoblastic leukemia.

This clonotype was counted ten times or more. This chain links TRBV5-1 with TRBJ1-2, with TRBD1 identical over 7 bases. After removal of 2 bases from V and 3 bases from J, the junction contained 1 base not matched to a gene. The CDR3 extends over 13 amino acids. Per germline, CDR1 SGHRS and CDR2 YFSETQ. CDR3 region: CASSFDRDYGYTF. As DNA, the CDR3 is TGCGCCAGCAGCTTTGACAGGGACTATGGCTACACCTTC. The full variable domain, with the rest looked up from reference TRBV5-1 and TRBJ1-2, is KAGVTQTPRYLIKTRGQQVTLSCSPISGHRSVSWYQQTPGQGLQFLFEYFSETQRNKGNFPGRFSGRQFSNSRSEMNVSTLELGDSALYLCASSFDRDYGYTFGSGTRLTVV.

This chain joins TRBV5-4 and TRBJ1-4; 7 nucleotides agree with TRBD1. The CDR3 has 16 residues. CDR1 and CDR2 (germline): SGHNT, YYREEE (reference sequence). Unmatched junction bases numbered 10, after V lost 4 bases and J lost 4 bases. The CDR3 bases are TGTGCCAGCAGCAGAATGACAGGGAGGGGTAATGAAAAACTGTTTTTT. This translates into CASSRMTGRGNEKLFF. Together with reference TRBV5-4 and TRBJ1-4, the CDR3 gives the full variable domain: ETGVTQSPTHLIKTRGQQVTLRCSSQSGHNTVSWYQQALGQGPQFIFQYYREEENGRGNFPPRFSGLQFPNYSSELNVNALELDDSALYLCASSRMTGRGNEKLFFGSGTQLSVL.

This clonotype was detected ten times or more. V is TRBV7-2 and J is TRBJ2-4; 8 bases fit TRBD2. V dropped 5 bases and J dropped 7; count of bases not matched to a gene: 13. The CDR3 extends over 16 amino acids. Germline CDR1 reads SGHTA; CDR2 reads FQGNSA. CDR3 amino acids: CASSPSLASGGNIQYF. The DNA for the CDR3 is TGTGCCAGCAGCCCATCCCTGGCCAGCGGGGGTAACATTCAGTACTTC.

V is TRBV21-1 and J is TRBJ1-1; the table assigns TRBD1, which was not confirmed against the DNA. TRBV21-1 counts as a pseudogene. This CDR3 contains 17 residues. CDR3 in DNA: TGTGCCAGCAGAAAGGAACCCGGACAGGGGTCGGAAACTGAAGCTTTCTTT. It is translated as CASRKEPGQGSETEAFF.

This clonotype was found many times. The chain carries TRBV5-1 and TRBJ2-1; 7 bases align to TRBD1. V lost 3 bases and J lost 9; bases outside the gene matches: 9. The germline CDR1 and CDR2 sequences are SGHRS and YFSETQ. The length of the CDR3 is 14 residues. The CDR3 protein is CASSSPDRSSEQFF. CDR3 nucleotides: TGCGCCAGCAGCTCCCCGGACAGGAGTAGTGAGCAGTTCTTC.

This clonotype was seen repeatedly, ten times or more. The genes are TRBV9 and TRBJ2-3, with 7 bases that match TRBD2. CDR1 and CDR2 (germline): SGDLS, YYNGEE. The CDR3 contains 15 residues. Unmatched junction bases numbered 4, after V lost 0 bases and J lost 3 bases. The CDR3 DNA is TGTGCCAGCAGCGTAGTACTGCGGGGGACAGATACGCAGTATTTT. The encoded protein is CASSVVLRGTDTQYF.

There are a few counts of this clonotype. The rearrangement joins TRBV10-3 to TRBJ1-2; 7 bases agree with TRBD1. Germline V gives CDR1 ENHRY, CDR2 SYGVKD. The J segment lost 3 bases and the V segment lost 0 bases, leaving 7 bases of the junction unmatched. The CDR3 spans 16 residues. The CDR3 protein is CAISESEGGADYGYTF. CDR3 coding DNA: TGTGCCATCAGTGAGTCAGAAGGGGGCGCAGACTATGGCTACACCTTC.

This clonotype was observed many times. The chain couples TRBV7-2 to TRBJ2-5; D is perhaps TRBD1 (5 bases). The CDR3 runs to 15 residues. CDR1 and CDR2 (germline): SGHTA, FQGNSA. Trimming shortened V by 2 bases and J by 3 bases, and 13 bases separated the two germline ends. In nucleotides, the CDR3 is TGTGCCAGCAGCTTAAACAGGCGTGGAAAAGAGACCCAGTACTTC. Protein: CASSLNRRGKETQYF.

In this sample, this clonotype turned up many times. The chain recombines TRBV15 with TRBJ1-2; D is unclear. The V and J ends lost 8 bases and 2 bases respectively, with 12 bases between them. The CDR3 extends over 13 amino acids. Germline values: CDR1 LNHNV, CDR2 YYDKDF (reference sequence). The CDR3 DNA is TGTGCCACCTCCGAGGGTGCCAACTATGGCTACACCTTC. It translates to CATSEGANYGYTF.

This clonotype came up once. The genes are TRBV5-1 and TRBJ2-5; 8 positions agree with TRBD2. CDR1 is SGHRS and CDR2 is YFSETQ in the germline V gene. V shed 0 bases, J shed 2 bases, and the junction held 9 bases outside the gene matches. The CDR3 length is 17 residues. CDR3 loop: CASSLELAERVQETQYF. DNA of the CDR3: TGCGCCAGCAGCTTGGAACTAGCGGAGAGGGTACAAGAGACCCAGTACTTC.

This clonotype was observed many times. The J gene is TRBJ2-7, the V gene TRBV18; 7 bases match TRBD1. V was pared by 3 bases and J by 0 bases, with 8 bases of the junction left unmatched. The CDR3 consists of 16 residues. The germline V gene has CDR1 KGHSH and CDR2 LQKENI. In nucleotides, the CDR3 is TGTGCCAGCTCACCGGAGACAGGGCGCCTCTCCTACGAGCAGTACTTC. Translated, it gives CASSPETGRLSYEQYF.

This clonotype occurred many times. The CDR3 DNA follows: TGTGCCAGCTCAACAAGGACAGGGGGAGGGACTGAAGCTTTCTTT. Protein sequence: CASSTRTGGGTEAFF. The chain links TRBV18 to TRBJ1-1; TRBD1 agrees at 10 bases. Germline CDR1 is KGHSH and CDR2 is LQKENI. The V gene end was trimmed by 5 bases and the J gene end by 5 bases; junction bases not matched to a gene: 8. The CDR3 is made up of 15 amino acids.

This clonotype was counted ten times or more. The rearrangement uses TRBV20-1 and TRBJ2-5; D unresolved. Germline CDR1 DFQATT, CDR2 SNEGSKA (reference sequence). Trimming removed 5 bases at V and 1 base at J, with 20 bases between. The CDR3 contains 16 residues. The CDR3 is CSAETLDLGPQETQYF. CDR3 in DNA: TGCAGTGCTGAGACGTTAGACTTGGGCCCCCAAGAGACCCAGTACTTC.

Many counts were recorded for this clonotype. This sequence joins TRBV2 and TRBJ2-3; 11 bases agree with TRBD2. Germline V lookup: CDR1 SNHLY, CDR2 FYNNEI. After removal of 3 bases from V and 4 bases from J, the junction contained 3 bases not matched to a gene. The CDR3 consists of 15 residues. This CDR3 is CASSDGSGRADTQYF. The CDR3 coding sequence is TGTGCCAGCAGTGATGGTAGCGGGAGGGCAGATACGCAGTATTTT. Filled out from reference TRBV2 and TRBJ2-3, the complete variable domain reads EPEVTQTPSHQVTQMGQEVILRCVPISNHLYFYWYRQILGQKVEFLVSFYNNEISEKSEIFDDQFSVERPDGSNFTLKIRSTKLEDSAMYFCASSDGSGRADTQYFGPGTRLTVL.

At least ten counts were recorded for this clonotype. V is TRBV28 and J is TRBJ1-1, with 9 positions matching TRBD1. J lost 1 base, V lost 7 bases, and 4 bases had no gene match. The CDR3 is made up of 14 amino acids. Germline CDR1 MDHEN, CDR2 SYDVKM. CDR3 sequence (DNA): TGTGCCAGCACCGCGGGACAGGGGAACACTGAAGCTTTCTTT. Amino acids: CASTAGQGNTEAFF.

V is TRBV11-1 and J is TRBJ1-2; a possible D gene is TRBD1 (6 bases). Germline V gives CDR1 SGHAT, CDR2 FQDESV (reference sequence). The germline V and J ends were trimmed by 6 bases and 5 bases, with 19 bases remaining between them. The CDR3 covers 15 residues. CDR3 DNA: TGTGCCAGCAGTTATGATCGGGGGCTACCTTATGGCTACACCTTC. Residues: CASSYDRGLPYGYTF. Using reference TRBV11-1 and TRBJ1-2 for the parts outside the CDR3, the full variable domain is EAEVAQSPRYKITEKSQAVAFWCDPISGHATLYWYRQILGQGPELLVQFQDESVVDDSQLPKDRFSAERLKGVDSTLKIQPAELGDSAMYLCASSYDRGLPYGYTFGSGTRLTVV.

This clonotype was observed many times. This chain connects TRBV7-2 to TRBJ2-3; maybe TRBD2 (6 bases). The CDR3 is 14 amino acids. Trimming took off 5 bases at V and 2 bases at J, with 11 bases between the two ends. CDR1 SGHTA and CDR2 FQGNSA come from the germline V gene. For the CDR3, the DNA is TGTGCCAGCAGCCAACGGGACTCCACAGATACGCAGTATTTT. Its protein product is CASSQRDSTDTQYF.

In this sample, this clonotype turned up many times. The CDR3 nucleotides are TGCGCCAGCAGACAGGATTACTTTGGAAACACCATATATTTT. Residues: CASRQDYFGNTIYF. This chain uses TRBV5-1 with TRBJ1-3; tentatively, D is TRBD1 (5 bases). The V end was cut by 5 bases, the J end by 3 bases, with 12 bases between. Germline CDR1 and CDR2: SGHRS and YFSETQ. The CDR3 totals 14 residues.

This clonotype was recorded at least ten times. The chain is built from TRBV11-2 and TRBJ2-5; 8 bases line up with TRBD2. V shed 0 bases, J shed 5 bases, and the junction held 11 bases outside the gene matches. CDR3 length: 17 residues. Germline V gene data show CDR1 as SGHAT and CDR2 as FQNNGV. Here the CDR3 reads CASSLDILAGLGETQYF. CDR3 coding DNA: TGTGCCAGCAGCTTAGATATCCTAGCGGGTCTAGGCGAGACCCAGTACTTC.